A single sample gave rise to the 30 T cell receptor beta chains below, sequenced in a study of OX40 agonist ivuxolimab in advanced cancers. Data came from immunoSEQ multiplex PCR; TCRdb stores just in-frame clones and leaves some out. The sample has fewer than 200,000 clones; roughly 94% are singletons. The sequences come from CD4+ or CD8+ T cells sorted from blood, collected in a trial of the OX40 agonist ivuxolimab. The origin of the receptors is an adult with an advanced solid tumor such as melanoma, head and neck, liver or kidney cancer.

The chain joins TRBV5-4 to TRBJ2-5, with 9 bases matching TRBD2. The V segment lost 10 bases and the J segment 1 base; nucleotides outside the gene matches: 8. Germline-derived CDR1 and CDR2 are SGHNT and YYREEE (reference sequence). The CDR3 spans 14 residues. DNA of the CDR3: TGTGCCGTCGGGGGAGCGGGGGGCCAAGAGACCCAGTACTTC. It encodes CAVGGAGGQETQYF.

The chain couples TRBV29-1 to TRBJ1-1; perhaps TRBD1 as D (5 bases). The CDR3 has 12 amino acids. V was pared by 3 bases and J by 2 bases, with 7 bases between. The V gene's germline CDR1 is SQVTM and CDR2 ANQGSEA. The CDR3 is CSVEGGNTEAFF. CDR3 DNA: TGCAGCGTTGAGGGGGGTAACACTGAAGCTTTCTTT. Full variable domain (missing parts from reference TRBV29-1 and TRBJ1-1): SAVISQKPSRDICQRGTSLTIQCQVDSQVTMMFWYRQQPGQSLTLIATANQGSEATYESGFVIDKFPISRPNLTFSTLTVSNMSPEDSSIYLCSVEGGNTEAFFGQGTRLTVV.

The chain links TRBV5-8 to TRBJ2-1; TRBD2 matches at 7 bases. Germline V gene lookup returns CDR1 SGHTS and CDR2 YDEGEE. The CDR3 length is 15 residues. CDR3 region: CATGRGLAGEVEQFF. The CDR3 region has the DNA TGTGCAACGGGGAGAGGACTCGCGGGAGAGGTTGAGCAGTTCTTC.

The chain is built from TRBV7-2 and TRBJ2-2, with 11 bases fitting TRBD2. V shed 1 base and J 7 bases; nucleotides not matched to a gene: 8. The CDR3 length is 17 residues. CDR1 is SGHTA and CDR2 is FQGNSA in the germline V gene. The CDR3 protein is CASSLGFSGGVGGELFF. In DNA form, the CDR3 reads TGTGCCAGCAGCTTAGGTTTTAGCGGGGGGGTCGGCGGGGAGCTGTTTTTT.

The chain is built from TRBV6-1 and TRBJ1-5; D is undetermined. The CDR3 contains 14 residues. The germline CDR1 and CDR2 sequences are MNHNS and SASEGT. V was shortened by 0 bases and J by 7 bases, with 10 bases between the two germline ends. The CDR3 DNA reads TGTGCCAGCAGTGAAGCCAACCTCGGACAGCCCCAGCATTTT. This gives the protein CASSEANLGQPQHF.

V is TRBV6-6 and J is TRBJ2-1; 8 nucleotides align to TRBD2. V shed 5 bases, J shed 0 bases, and the junction held 6 bases outside the gene matches. Germline V lookup: CDR1 MNHNY, CDR2 SVGAGI (reference sequence). The CDR3 has 16 amino acids. CDR3 sequence reads: CASSRGSGSSYNEQFF. The DNA of the CDR3 is TGTGCCAGCAGTAGGGGCAGCGGGAGCTCCTACAATGAGCAGTTCTTC.

This chain joins TRBV19 and TRBJ2-2, with TRBD1 matching 7 bases. The germline gives CDR1 LNHDA, CDR2 SQIVND (reference sequence). The CDR3 is made up of 16 amino acids. Germline trimming cut 6 bases from V and 2 bases from J; bases unmatched to any gene: 9. CDR3 sequence: CASRYTGTVNTGELFF. CDR3 DNA sequence: TGTGCCAGTAGATATACCGGGACAGTAAACACCGGGGAGCTGTTTTTT.

The chain joins TRBV30 to TRBJ2-7; 8 bases are shared with TRBD2. Per germline, CDR1 GTSNPN and CDR2 SVGIG (reference sequence). This CDR3 has 15 residues. V dropped 0 bases and J dropped 3; count of bases not matched to a gene: 7. CDR3 bases: TGTGCCTGGAGTGTACTTGGCGGGAGGAGCTACGAGCAGTACTTC. This sequence encodes CAWSVLGGRSYEQYF. Complete variable domain (other parts from reference TRBV30 and TRBJ2-7): SQTIHQWPATLVQPVGSPLSLECTVEGTSNPNLYWYRQAAGRGLQLLFYSVGIGQISSEVPQNLSASRPQDRQFILSSKKLLLSDSGFYLCAWSVLGGRSYEQYFGPGTRLTVT.

The rearrangement joins TRBV19 to TRBJ2-7; D possibly corresponds to TRBD2 (5 bases). The CDR3 loop spans 15 amino acids. V was trimmed by 6 bases and J by 1 base, leaving 16 bases between them. Germline V gene data show CDR1 as LNHDA and CDR2 as SQIVND (reference sequence). CDR3 sequence: CASSRTVSGSYEQYF. In DNA, the CDR3 is TGTGCCAGTAGCAGGACCGTCTCGGGGTCCTACGAGCAGTACTTC.

V usage is TRBV9 and J usage is TRBJ2-1; 10 nucleotides match TRBD2. The length of the CDR3 is 15 residues. Germline CDR1 SGDLS, CDR2 YYNGEE. Trimming took 0 bases from V and 4 from J; bases not matched to a gene: 1. In DNA, the CDR3 is TGTGCCAGCAGCGTAGGAGCGGGGGGGTACAATGAGCAGTTCTTC. Its translation: CASSVGAGGYNEQFF.

DNA of the CDR3: TGTGCCAGCAGCCCGCTCCGGGACAGCACCACTGAAGCTTTCTTT. Translated: CASSPLRDSTTEAFF. This chain joins TRBV5-4 and TRBJ1-1; 7 nucleotides align to TRBD1. In germline, CDR1 is SGHNT, CDR2 YYREEE (reference sequence). This CDR3 is built from 15 residues. The trim removed 4 bases at V and 4 bases at J, leaving 10 bases unmatched.

The chain is built from TRBV6-5 and TRBJ2-3, with 7 bases that match TRBD2. The CDR3 runs 16 residues. The V gene end was trimmed by 0 bases and the J gene end by 4 bases; junction bases not matched to a gene: 7. Per the germline V gene, CDR1 is MNHEY and CDR2 is SVGAGI. CDR3 protein: CASSYSWGGMADTQYF. CDR3 sequence (DNA): TGTGCCAGCAGTTACTCGTGGGGGGGAATGGCAGATACGCAGTATTTT.

This clone was detected only once. The V call is TRBV5-4, the J call TRBJ2-1; tentative D call: TRBD1 (6 bases). This CDR3 region has 14 residues. The V gene's germline CDR1 is SGHNT and CDR2 YYREEE (reference sequence). V was clipped by 3 bases and J by 9 bases, with 16 bases between them. CDR3 protein: CASSSYTGRIEQFF. CDR3 DNA: TGTGCCAGCAGCTCCTACACAGGGAGAATTGAGCAGTTCTTC. The whole variable domain, filled in from reference TRBV5-4 and TRBJ2-1, reads ETGVTQSPTHLIKTRGQQVTLRCSSQSGHNTVSWYQQALGQGPQFIFQYYREEENGRGNFPPRFSGLQFPNYSSELNVNALELDDSALYLCASSSYTGRIEQFFGPGTRLTVL.

The chain has TRBV5-5 and TRBJ1-1; D unclear. From germline, CDR1 is SGHKS and CDR2 YYEKEE (reference sequence). This CDR3 is 15 amino acids long. The V end lost 0 bases, the J end lost 2 bases, and 11 bases lay between the germline ends. CDR3 protein: CASSLALAGNTEAFF. The CDR3 bases are TGTGCCAGCAGCTTGGCCTTAGCAGGTAACACTGAAGCTTTCTTT.

The V and J genes are TRBV25-1 and TRBJ2-3; 9 bases agree with TRBD1. J was trimmed by 2 bases and V by 3 bases; bases with no gene match: 3. The CDR3 totals 15 residues. The germline CDR1 and CDR2 sequences are MGHDK and SYGVNS. As DNA, the CDR3 is TGTGCCAGCAGTGATGGGGACAGGGTCACAGATACGCAGTATTTT. Translating gives CASSDGDRVTDTQYF.

This clone was detected only once. This rearrangement joins TRBV7-9 to TRBJ2-2; TRBD2 aligns across 12 bases. CDR3 length: 16 amino acids. The V gene's germline CDR1 is SEHNR and CDR2 FQNEAQ (reference sequence). With 3 bases clipped from V and 7 bases from J, the junction kept 6 bases outside the gene matches. CDR3 loop: CASSFRTSGKGGELFF. The CDR3, as DNA: TGTGCCAGCAGCTTCCGGACTAGCGGGAAGGGCGGGGAGCTGTTTTTT.

The rearrangement joins TRBV13 to TRBJ1-5, with unresolved D. Looked up from germline, CDR1 is PRHDT and CDR2 is FYEKMQ (reference sequence). The CDR3 loop spans 13 amino acids. Trimming removed 1 base from V and 4 bases from J, with 5 bases in between. This CDR3 reads CASSLERNQPQHF. The CDR3 DNA is TGTGCCAGCAGCTTAGAGAGAAATCAGCCCCAGCATTTT. Full variable domain (rest looked up from reference TRBV13 and TRBJ1-5): AAGVIQSPRHLIKEKRETATLKCYPIPRHDTVYWYQQGPGQDPQFLISFYEKMQSDKGSIPDRFSAQQFSDYHSELNMSSLELGDSALYFCASSLERNQPQHFGDGTRLSIL.

The genes are TRBV7-2 and TRBJ2-5; TRBD2 matches 11 bases. Germline CDR1 SGHTA, CDR2 FQGNSA. With V trimmed by 5 bases and J by 4 bases, 3 bases remained unmatched. The CDR3 length is 14 residues. The CDR3 sequence is CASSRLAGIETQYF. The CDR3 bases are TGTGCCAGCAGCAGACTAGCGGGAATAGAGACCCAGTACTTC.

This rearrangement joins TRBV19 to TRBJ1-2; 11 bases map to TRBD1. Germline CDR1 LNHDA, CDR2 SQIVND (reference sequence). The CDR3 sequence is 16 residues long. V lost 1 base, J lost 7 bases, and 8 bases stayed unmatched. In DNA form, the CDR3 reads TGTGCCAGTAGTATAGTGGAGAGGACAGGGGGCCGTGGCTACACCTTC. Residues: CASSIVERTGGRGYTF.

V and J are TRBV9 and TRBJ2-7; D unclear. The CDR3 runs 15 residues. Looked up from germline, CDR1 is SGDLS and CDR2 is YYNGEE. V was trimmed by 0 bases and J by 1 base, leaving 11 bases between them. CDR3 in DNA: TGTGCCAGCAGCGTAGGCCTCGGGTTTTCCTACGAGCAGTACTTC. Protein product: CASSVGLGFSYEQYF. Filled out from reference TRBV9 and TRBJ2-7, the complete variable domain reads DSGVTQTPKHLITATGQRVTLRCSPRSGDLSVYWYQQSLDQGLQFLIQYYNGEERAKGNILERFSAQQFPDLHSELNLSSLELGDSALYFCASSVGLGFSYEQYFGPGTRLTVT.

The gene calls are TRBV6-6 and TRBJ2-3; tentative D call: TRBD1 (6 bases). Trimming cost V 2 bases and J 2 bases, with 11 bases left between them. CDR3 length: 15 residues. Germline values: CDR1 MNHNY, CDR2 SVGAGI (reference sequence). The CDR3 coding sequence is TGTGCCAGCAGTTACGCCCAGGGGATCACAGATACGCAGTATTTT. Its translation is CASSYAQGITDTQYF.

The chain recombines TRBV27 with TRBJ2-7, with 7 bases matching TRBD1. The CDR3 totals 15 residues. V lost 8 bases to trimming and J lost 1 base; unmatched junction nucleotides: 11. Germline V gene sequence: CDR1 MNHEY, CDR2 SMNVEV (reference sequence). The DNA of the CDR3 is TGTGCCAGCGCTAGAGGGGACAGACGATCCTACGAGCAGTACTTC. This translates into CASARGDRRSYEQYF.

V is TRBV6-5 and J is TRBJ1-1; D is possibly TRBD1 (6 bases). There are 15 residues in the CDR3. Germline assignment: CDR1 MNHEY and CDR2 SVGAGI. Trimming shortened V by 4 bases and J by 1 base, and 13 bases separated the two germline ends. In DNA form, the CDR3 reads TGTGCCAGCAGTTCCCCGCGACAGGAGAACACTGAAGCTTTCTTT. Residues: CASSSPRQENTEAFF.

The rearrangement joins TRBV2 to TRBJ2-5; 14 bases are shared with TRBD2. The CDR3 is made up of 18 amino acids. V was clipped by 8 bases and J by 0 bases; unmatched bases: 11. In germline, CDR1 is SNHLY, CDR2 FYNNEI. The CDR3 DNA reads as TGTGCCAGCTTTTCAACCCCGGGACTAGCGGGGGACCAAGAGACCCAGTACTTC. It translates to CASFSTPGLAGDQETQYF.

The rearrangement links TRBV7-9 to TRBJ1-3; D is perhaps TRBD1 (6 bases). The CDR3 is made up of 14 amino acids. Trimming left V 5 bases short and J 2 bases short, with 10 bases between. Germline values: CDR1 SEHNR, CDR2 FQNEAQ (reference sequence). The CDR3 DNA is TGTGCCAGCAGCGTCGGGACACCTGGAAACACCATATATTTT. This gives the protein CASSVGTPGNTIYF.

This chain uses TRBV7-2 with TRBJ1-5, with 7 bases matching TRBD1. The CDR3 covers 16 residues. CDR1 and CDR2 (germline): SGHTA, FQGNSA. The V and J ends lost 5 bases and 2 bases, in that order; junction bases with no gene match: 9. DNA of the CDR3: TGTGCCAGCAGCCCTTGGACAGGAGGAGGCAATCAGCCCCAGCATTTT. Its translation: CASSPWTGGGNQPQHF.

V usage is TRBV11-2 and J usage is TRBJ2-2, with 10 bases lining up with TRBD2. Germline CDR1 and CDR2: SGHAT and FQNNGV. This CDR3 region has 18 residues. J was trimmed by 3 bases and V by 3 bases; bases with no gene match: 10. CDR3 nucleotide sequence: TGTGCCAGCAGCTTTTTTATCGGTCTAGCGGGAGACACCGGGGAGCTGTTTTTT. Translating it yields CASSFFIGLAGDTGELFF.

The chain uses TRBV6-5 and TRBJ2-5, with TRBD1 matching 12 bases. CDR3 length: 14 residues. The trim removed 6 bases at V and 4 bases at J, leaving 3 bases unmatched. Germline CDR1 is MNHEY and CDR2 is SVGAGI. This CDR3 is CASRGQGAGETQYF. As DNA, the CDR3 is TGTGCCAGCAGGGGACAGGGGGCTGGAGAGACCCAGTACTTC.

This clone was observed once. The chain is built from TRBV19 and TRBJ2-5; D might be TRBD1 (5 bases). This CDR3 is built from 14 residues. The germline gives CDR1 LNHDA, CDR2 SQIVND (reference sequence). Trimming left V 1 base short and J 3 bases short, with 9 bases between. CDR3 sequence reads: CASSIAGFKETQYF. Written as DNA, the CDR3 is TGTGCCAGTAGTATAGCAGGGTTTAAAGAGACCCAGTACTTC.

This chain uses TRBV9 with TRBJ2-5; the D call may be TRBD1 or TRBD2 (5 bases each). V lost 3 bases, J lost 1 base, and 7 bases lay in between. The CDR3 totals 13 residues. Looked up from germline, CDR1 is SGDLS and CDR2 is YYNGEE. CDR3: CASSEGPQETQYF. DNA for the CDR3: TGTGCCAGCAGCGAGGGACCCCAAGAGACCCAGTACTTC.